Listed below are T cell receptor beta chains from one sample, sequenced in a study of sequential checkpoint blockade in melanoma. TCRdb's table, derived via immunoSEQ multiplex PCR, lists solely in-frame clones and lacks some. The table shows 30,000 to 45,000 clones, with around nine tenths occurring only once. Sequences were derived from CD8+ T cells sorted from blood (inferred from file names), sampled from a patient given nivolumab and ipilimumab in sequence. The receptor set was obtained from a human donor with melanoma. Both conserved end residues are part of each CDR3. A D gene is named only where the DNA matches it firmly. The size of a clone is reported for some rows only, either as once, few or many, or as a class for expanded clones.

V	D	size	J	CDR3	DNA
TRBV7-8	-	-	TRBJ2-2	CASSFRGTNTGELFF	TGTGCCAGCAGCTTTCGGGGAACGAACACCGGGGAGCTGTTTTTT
TRBV11-2	-	-	TRBJ2-7	CASNSPLGPIFYEQYF	TGTGCCAGCAACTCACCTCTTGGGCCGATCTTCTACGAGCAGTACTTC
TRBV7-8	TRBD2	-	TRBJ2-1	CASSPPTSGRYNEQFF	TGTGCCAGCAGCCCCCCCACTAGCGGGCGTTACAATGAGCAGTTCTTC
TRBV2	-	-	TRBJ2-1	CASSEGSASYNEQFF	TGTGCCAGCAGTGAAGGGAGCGCCTCCTACAATGAGCAGTTCTTC
TRBV15	-	-	TRBJ2-3	CATSDFSTDTQYF	TGTGCCACCTCCGACTTTTCCACAGATACGCAGTATTTT
TRBV6-6	-	once	TRBJ2-7	CASSPEREQYF	TGTGCCAGCAGTCCCGAGCGGGAGCAGTACTTC
TRBV27	TRBD1	-	TRBJ1-5	CASREQGMGNQPQHF	TGTGCCAGCAGGGAACAGGGGATGGGCAATCAGCCCCAGCATTTT
TRBV19	-	-	TRBJ2-7	CASSPTASYEQYF	TGTGCCAGTAGTCCTACTGCTTCCTACGAGCAGTACTTC
TRBV9	TRBD1	-	TRBJ1-1	CASSATGETTEAFF	TGTGCCAGCAGCGCAACAGGGGAAACCACTGAAGCTTTCTTT
TRBV29-1	-	-	TRBJ2-2	CSVVYSTGELLF	TGCAGCGTTGTTTATTCAACCGGGGAGCTGCTTTTT
TRBV12-5	TRBD1	-	TRBJ1-5	CASGTGIQPQHF	TGTGCTAGTGGGACAGGGATCCAGCCCCAGCATTTT
TRBV27	TRBD1	-	TRBJ1-2	CASSLSRGWNGYTF	TGTGCCAGCAGTCTCTCCAGGGGGTGGAATGGCTACACCTTC
TRBV27	-	-	TRBJ1-4	CASSLRGAREKLFF	TGTGCCAGCAGTTTACGGGGGGCTCGTGAAAAACTGTTTTTT
TRBV7-9	TRBD2	-	TRBJ2-3	CASSPGLAESTDTQYF	TGTGCCAGCAGCCCGGGACTAGCGGAGAGCACAGATACGCAGTATTTT
TRBV7-6	TRBD1	-	TRBJ2-3	CASSYRDRGSTDTQYF	TGTGCCAGCAGCTATCGGGACAGGGGGAGCACAGATACGCAGTATTTT
TRBV19	-	-	TRBJ1-5	CASSMGGGKPQHF	TGTGCCAGTAGTATGGGAGGGGGAAAGCCCCAGCATTTT
TRBV5-4	-	-	TRBJ2-7	CASSLAGGSGDEQYF	TGTGCCAGCAGCTTGGCTGGGGGCAGCGGCGACGAGCAGTACTTC
TRBV7-9	TRBD2	-	TRBJ2-1	CASSYGLESEQFF	TGTGCCAGCAGCTACGGACTAGAATCTGAGCAGTTCTTC
TRBV5-1	TRBD2	-	TRBJ2-1	CASSPGLAGGDNEQFF	TGCGCCAGCAGCCCGGGACTAGCGGGAGGGGATAATGAGCAGTTCTTC
TRBV4-1	TRBD1	-	TRBJ2-5	CASRTRQGMVETQYF	TGCGCCAGCAGGACCCGACAGGGTATGGTGGAGACCCAGTACTTC
TRBV18	-	few	TRBJ1-5	CASSPSPGSQPQHF	TGTGCCAGCTCACCGTCTCCGGGGAGTCAGCCCCAGCATTTT
TRBV30	TRBD1	-	TRBJ1-1	CAWIQPWTGNTEAFF	TGTGCCTGGATCCAACCTTGGACAGGGAACACTGAAGCTTTCTTT
TRBV6-5	TRBD2	-	TRBJ2-3	CASSGSGSLSTQYF	TGTGCCAGCAGTGGGAGCGGGAGCCTTTCTACGCAGTATTTT
TRBV28	TRBD1	-	TRBJ2-5	CASSSAGGRETQYF	TGTGCCAGCAGTTCGGCAGGGGGCCGGGAGACCCAGTACTTC
TRBV19	-	-	TRBJ1-3	CASSYRVTSSGNTIYF	TGTGCCAGTAGCTACAGGGTTACCAGCTCTGGAAACACCATATATTTT
TRBV4-3	-	-	TRBJ1-1	CASSQARTENTEAFF	TGCGCCAGCAGCCAAGCTCGGACAGAGAACACTGAAGCTTTCTTT
TRBV27	-	-	TRBJ2-1	CASSLRGAPGNEQFF	TGTGCCAGCAGTTTACGGGGGGCTCCTGGGAATGAGCAGTTCTTC
TRBV2	TRBD2	-	TRBJ2-1	CASSEGFGGRALDNEQFF	TGTGCCAGCAGTGAAGGTTTCGGCGGGAGGGCCCTCGACAATGAGCAGTTCTTC
TRBV14	TRBD2	few	TRBJ2-1	CASRSSGYNEQFF	TGTGCCAGCAGATCTAGCGGCTACAATGAGCAGTTCTTC
TRBV5-1	-	-	TRBJ1-1	CASSRGGGTEAFF	TGCGCCAGCAGCCGAGGGGGGGGGACTGAAGCTTTCTTT
TRBV13	-	few	TRBJ1-3	CASSPSGISGNTIYF	TGTGCCAGCAGCCCGTCGGGGATCTCTGGAAACACCATATATTTT
TRBV5-1	-	-	TRBJ2-7	CASSLAQGPYEQYF	TGCGCCAGCAGCTTGGCACAGGGTCCCTACGAGCAGTACTTC
TRBV6-6	-	-	TRBJ2-5	CASSILQQETQYF	TGTGCCAGCAGCATACTCCAACAGGAGACCCAGTACTTC
TRBV21-1	-	few	TRBJ1-2	CASSSDCFSGGRRYGYTF	TGTGCCAGCAGCTCGGATTGTTTTTCGGGGGGGCGTCGCTATGGCTACACCTTC
TRBV27	TRBD1	-	TRBJ1-5	CASSTQGAGQPQHF	TGTGCCAGCAGTACACAGGGGGCCGGTCAGCCCCAGCATTTT
TRBV30	-	-	TRBJ2-7	CAWRRGLEDEQYF	TGTGCCTGGAGGCGGGGCCTTGAGGACGAGCAGTACTTC
TRBV5-1	-	-	TRBJ2-1	CASSPDRNNEQFF	TGCGCCAGCAGCCCGGACAGAAACAATGAGCAGTTCTTC
TRBV4-3	-	-	TRBJ2-1	CASSQDRLPYNEQFF	TGCGCCAGCAGCCAAGACAGACTTCCCTACAATGAGCAGTTCTTC
TRBV7-9	-	-	TRBJ2-1	CASSFPPPRSEQFF	TGTGCCAGCAGCTTTCCACCGCCACGGAGTGAGCAGTTCTTC
TRBV6-5	TRBD2	once	TRBJ2-7	CASSYSVLAAYEQYF	TGTGCCAGCAGTTACTCTGTACTAGCGGCCTACGAGCAGTACTTC
TRBV27	-	-	TRBJ2-7	CASSFLGRGYEQYF	TGTGCCAGCAGTTTCTTGGGCAGGGGCTACGAGCAGTACTTC
TRBV2	-	-	TRBJ1-4	CASSESPGRDEKLFF	TGTGCCAGCAGTGAATCGCCAGGGCGCGATGAAAAACTGTTTTTT
TRBV25-1	-	-	TRBJ2-1	CASSVYNEQFF	TGTGCCAGCAGTGTATACAATGAGCAGTTCTTC
TRBV4-1	TRBD2	-	TRBJ2-2	CASSQEAGVSVGELFF	TGCGCCAGCAGCCAAGAGGCGGGGGTTTCGGTCGGGGAGCTGTTTTTT
TRBV19	-	-	TRBJ2-7	CASSIDLMREAYF	TGTGCCAGTAGTATAGACCTGATGCGGGAAGCGTACTTC
TRBV4-1	TRBD2	-	TRBJ2-1	CASSPRVAGDREQFF	TGCGCCAGCAGCCCCCGCGTAGCGGGAGATCGTGAGCAGTTCTTC
TRBV27	TRBD2	-	TRBJ2-2	CASRAAGEGTGELFF	TGTGCCAGCAGGGCAGCGGGGGAAGGCACCGGGGAGCTGTTTTTT